The present T cell receptor (beta chain) was sequenced within a study of Graves' ophthalmopathy and Graves' hyperthyroidism. The study amplified TCR beta CDR3 regions using RNA transcripts. The first round was an RT-PCR with HTBI primers, and the second round was a multiplex PCR. TCRdb itself ran the multiplex PCR reads through MiXCR, one entry per CDR3 protein. The sample lists around 600,000 distinct CDR3 sequences; about 40% were seen once. Trimming took off 1 base at V and 7 bases at J, with 13 bases between the two ends. This CDR3 has 15 residues. CDR1 and CDR2 (germline): SGHAT, FQNNGV. The chain has TRBV11-2 and TRBJ2-2, with D unresolved. The clonotype was recovered from an adult man with Graves' ophthalmopathy. The sequencing input was peripheral blood. The CDR3, as DNA: TGTGCCAGCAGCTTAGTGATCTGGGGTGACGGGGAGCTGTTTTTT. This codes for CASSLVIWGDGELFF.